Described below is a single TCR beta chain sequence and its context. The antigen this receptor binds is unknown. Base quality data are lacking; no much larger clone is found one base away. In the germline V gene, CDR1 corresponds to SGHTA and CDR2 to FQGNSA. CDR3 length: 14 amino acids, cysteine to phenylalanine. The DNA shown is the 42-base CDR3, in frame from base 1. A distance of 7 bases separates the germline ends of V and J, which lose 1 base and 3 bases respectively. This sample is drawn from a study of T cell repertoires in cytomegalovirus infection (dated by TCRdb to between 2018 and 2020). Some background on the complete study: Because public TCR beta signatures pointed to carriage of CMV infection together with the matching HLA type, the HLA type of each donor mattered for the analysis.

Here is what the overall study found, with its caveats: The ex vivo response was dominated by HLA-C-restricted CMV-specific TCR beta clonotypes, and the single most frequent clonotype in two of eight donors was supplied by these HLA-C-restricted clonotypes. Cumulative frequency of public TCR beta family members discriminated carriers of CMV infection plus the relevant HLA type in this cohort and an independent roughly 350-donor cohort.

The run used an Illumina HiSeq 1500. TCRdb reanalyzed the raw reads on its own, using fastp at Q25 for trimming and MiXCR for clone calling, and kept in-frame beta chains. CDR3 protein duplicates are merged, each entry listing the most common genes and DNA. The sample profile shows hundreds of thousands of distinct CDR3 sequences; 35% to 45% of them were found once. Clones ranked in the top ten supply around 3% of the sample. Rearrangement joined TRBV7-2 to TRBJ2-1; the D gene lacks a confident call. Sequenced input: PBMCs. The receptor comes from a human donor in good health (CMV status not recorded). Some clones in this sample may be carry-over from other donors' samples. The CDR3 protein sequence reads: CASSLVRNYNEQFF. The DNA sequence is TGTGCCAGCAGCTTAGTACGGAACTACAATGAGCAGTTCTTC. Beyond the CDR3, the reference TRBV7-2 and TRBJ2-1 genes provide the residues; the full variable domain reads: GAGVSQSPSNKVTEKGKDVELRCDPISGHTALYWYRQSLGQGLEFLIYFQGNSAPDKSGLPSDRFSAERTGGSVSTLTIQRTQQEDSAVYLCASSLVRNYNEQFFGPGTRLTVL.